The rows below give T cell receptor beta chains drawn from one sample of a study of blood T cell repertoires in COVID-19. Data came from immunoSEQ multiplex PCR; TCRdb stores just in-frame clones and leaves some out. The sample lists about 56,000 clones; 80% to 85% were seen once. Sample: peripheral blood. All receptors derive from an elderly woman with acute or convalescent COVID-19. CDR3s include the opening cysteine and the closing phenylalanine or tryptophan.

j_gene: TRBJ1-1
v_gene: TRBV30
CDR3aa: CAWSRQNTEAFF

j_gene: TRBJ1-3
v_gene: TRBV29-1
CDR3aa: CSARQGSSGNTIYF

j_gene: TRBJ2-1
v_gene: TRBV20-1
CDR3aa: CSAGRYNEQFF

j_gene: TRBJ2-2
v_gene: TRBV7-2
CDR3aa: CASSLWQGEELFF

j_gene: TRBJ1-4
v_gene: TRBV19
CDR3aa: CASSISVGGAGNEKLFF

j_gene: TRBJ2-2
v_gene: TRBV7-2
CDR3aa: CASSLLRGANTGELFF

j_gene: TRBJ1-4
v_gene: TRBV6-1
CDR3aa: CASTLPGSTNEKLFF

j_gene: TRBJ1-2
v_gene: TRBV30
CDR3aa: CAWSGWGFNYGYTF

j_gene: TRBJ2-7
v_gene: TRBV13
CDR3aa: CASSLGRSGGPTYEQYF

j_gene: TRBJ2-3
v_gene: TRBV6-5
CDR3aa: CAGGGYTDTQYF

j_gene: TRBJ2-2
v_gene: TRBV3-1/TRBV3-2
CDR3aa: CASSRRFGELFF

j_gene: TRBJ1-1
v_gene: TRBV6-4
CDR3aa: CASSDSLGTEEAFF

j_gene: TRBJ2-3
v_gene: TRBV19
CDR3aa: CASSSGLISGGFTDTQYF

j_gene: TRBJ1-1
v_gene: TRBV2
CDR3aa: CASGGAGTEAFF

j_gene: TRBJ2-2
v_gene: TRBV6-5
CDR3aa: CASSYSIRGNTGELFF

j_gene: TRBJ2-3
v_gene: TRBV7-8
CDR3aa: CASSKRLAGGQVWTDTQYF

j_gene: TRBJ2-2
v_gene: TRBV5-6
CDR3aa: CASSAIHGLAGGNTGELFF

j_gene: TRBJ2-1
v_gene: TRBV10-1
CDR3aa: CAATAMISGTLCNEQFF

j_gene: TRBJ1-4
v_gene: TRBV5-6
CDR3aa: CASSVTGFREKLFF

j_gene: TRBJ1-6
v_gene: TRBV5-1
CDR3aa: CASSLPGQGQPLHF

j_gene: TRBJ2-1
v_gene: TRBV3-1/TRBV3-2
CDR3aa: CASSQDRGYNEQFF

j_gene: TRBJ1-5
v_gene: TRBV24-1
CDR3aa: CATSDTTGGQYQPQHF

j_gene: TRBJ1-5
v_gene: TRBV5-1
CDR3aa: CASSLGAGSNQPQHF

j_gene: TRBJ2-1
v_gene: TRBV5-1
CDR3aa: CASSLEGLALGGQFF

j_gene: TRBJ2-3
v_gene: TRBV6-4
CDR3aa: CASSVSTGRTDTQYF

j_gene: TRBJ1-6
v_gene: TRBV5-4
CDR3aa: CASSSSTGINSPLHF

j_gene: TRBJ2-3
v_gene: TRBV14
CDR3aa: CASSPTSGRDTQYF

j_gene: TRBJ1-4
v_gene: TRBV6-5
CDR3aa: CASSSLGTGEEKLFF

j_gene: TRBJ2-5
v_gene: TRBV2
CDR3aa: CARGGLGETQYF

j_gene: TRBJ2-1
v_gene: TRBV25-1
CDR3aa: CASSEGWNRGGYNEQFF

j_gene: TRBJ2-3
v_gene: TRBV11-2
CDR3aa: CASSPRGLAGVLTDTQYF

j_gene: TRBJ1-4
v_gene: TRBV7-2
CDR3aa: CASSTLRDRGHEKLFF

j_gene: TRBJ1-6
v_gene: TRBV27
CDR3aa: CASSPAGDNSPLHF

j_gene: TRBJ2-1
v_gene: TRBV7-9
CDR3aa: CASSSASGGNEQFF

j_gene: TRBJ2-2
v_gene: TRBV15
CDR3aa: CATSSLGQGANGELFF

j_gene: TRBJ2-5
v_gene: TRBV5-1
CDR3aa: CASSFGAGRETQYF

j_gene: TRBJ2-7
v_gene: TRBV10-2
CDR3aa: CASSELGQGRYEQYF

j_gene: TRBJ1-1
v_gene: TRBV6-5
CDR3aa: CASSNREAFF

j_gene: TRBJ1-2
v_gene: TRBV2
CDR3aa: CASSDSDRVWAGYTF